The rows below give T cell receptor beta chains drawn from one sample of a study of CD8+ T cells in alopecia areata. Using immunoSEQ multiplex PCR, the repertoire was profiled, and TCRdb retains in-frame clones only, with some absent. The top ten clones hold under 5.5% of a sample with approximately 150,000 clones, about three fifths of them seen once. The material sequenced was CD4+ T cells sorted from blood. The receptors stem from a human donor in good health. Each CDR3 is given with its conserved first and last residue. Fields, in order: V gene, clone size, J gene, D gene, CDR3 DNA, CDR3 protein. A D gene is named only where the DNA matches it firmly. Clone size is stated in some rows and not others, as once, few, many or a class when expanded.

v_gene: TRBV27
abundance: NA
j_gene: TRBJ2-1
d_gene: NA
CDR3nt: TGTGCCAGCAGTTTTACTACCTACAATGAGCAGTTCTTC
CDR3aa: CASSFTTYNEQFF

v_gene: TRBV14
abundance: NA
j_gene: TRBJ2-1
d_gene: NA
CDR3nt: TGTGCCAGCAGCCCATACCGGGACAAGCAGTTCTTC
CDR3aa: CASSPYRDKQFF

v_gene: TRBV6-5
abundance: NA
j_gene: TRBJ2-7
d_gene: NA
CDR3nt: TGTGCCAGCAGCCCGGGGGACCACGAGCAGTACTTC
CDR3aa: CASSPGDHEQYF

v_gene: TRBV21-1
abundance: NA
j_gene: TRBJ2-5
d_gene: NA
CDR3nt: TGTGCCAGCAGGGGACTAGCGGGAGGACCGTACCAAGAGACCCAGTACTTC
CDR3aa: CASRGLAGGPYQETQYF

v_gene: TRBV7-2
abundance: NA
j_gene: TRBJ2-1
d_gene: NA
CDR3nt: TGTGCCAGCAGCTTAGTATTGGGGCCCAGCTCCTACAATGAGCAGTTCTTC
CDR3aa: CASSLVLGPSSYNEQFF

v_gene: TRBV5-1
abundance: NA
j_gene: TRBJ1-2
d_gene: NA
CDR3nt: TGCGCCAGCAGCTTGGAGGGGTATGGCTACACCTTC
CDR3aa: CASSLEGYGYTF

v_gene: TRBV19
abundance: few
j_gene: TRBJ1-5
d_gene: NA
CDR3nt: TGTGCCAGTAAGGACTCTCCGAGGCGCAATCAGCCCCAGCATTTT
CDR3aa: CASKDSPRRNQPQHF

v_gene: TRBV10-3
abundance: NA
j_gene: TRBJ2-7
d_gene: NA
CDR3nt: TGTGCCATCAGCTCGGGACAACCATTGGTCTACGAGCAGTACTTC
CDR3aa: CAISSGQPLVYEQYF

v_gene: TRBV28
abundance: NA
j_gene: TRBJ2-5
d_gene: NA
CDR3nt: TGTGCCAGCAGTTTTCGAGAGACCCAGTACTTC
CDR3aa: CASSFRETQYF

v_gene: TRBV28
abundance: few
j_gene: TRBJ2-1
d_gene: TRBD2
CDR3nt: TGTGCCAGCAGTTTACTGGGACTAGCGGGAGGGCCCTATGAGCAGTTCTTC
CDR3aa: CASSLLGLAGGPYEQFF

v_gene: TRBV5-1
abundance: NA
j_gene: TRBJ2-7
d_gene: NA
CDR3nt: TGCGCCAGCAGCTCACTCGTGGGGGCGAACGAGCAGTACTTC
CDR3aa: CASSSLVGANEQYF

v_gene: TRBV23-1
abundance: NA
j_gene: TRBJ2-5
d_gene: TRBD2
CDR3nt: TGCGCCAGCAGCTTGGGTCAACTAGCGGGCCAAGAGACCCAGTACTTC
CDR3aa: CASSLGQLAGQETQYF

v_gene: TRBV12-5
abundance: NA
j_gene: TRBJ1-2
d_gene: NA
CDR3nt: TGTGCTAGTGGCCGAATCGAGGCTTATGGCTACACCTTC
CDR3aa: CASGRIEAYGYTF

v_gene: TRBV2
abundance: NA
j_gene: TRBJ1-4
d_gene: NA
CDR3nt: TGTGCCAGCAGTAGAGGACACCCGTGGGCAACTAATGAAAAACTGTTTTTT
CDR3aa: CASSRGHPWATNEKLFF

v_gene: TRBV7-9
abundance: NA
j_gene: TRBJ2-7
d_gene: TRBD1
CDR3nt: TGTGCCAGCAGCTTTACAGGGGCGGTATACGAGCAGTACTTC
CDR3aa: CASSFTGAVYEQYF

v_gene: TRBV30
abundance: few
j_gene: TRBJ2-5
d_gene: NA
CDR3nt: TGTGCCTGGAGGGGCGGGACTTCCCAGACCCAGTACTTC
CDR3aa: CAWRGGTSQTQYF

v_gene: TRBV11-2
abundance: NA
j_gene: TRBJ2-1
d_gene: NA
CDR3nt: TGTGCCAGCAGCTATTCCAACAATGAGCAGTTCTTC
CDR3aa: CASSYSNNEQFF

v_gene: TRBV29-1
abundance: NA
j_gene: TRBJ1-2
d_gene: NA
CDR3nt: TGCAGCGTCCTCGCGGGGGGTGACGGGAATGGCTACACCTTC
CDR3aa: CSVLAGGDGNGYTF

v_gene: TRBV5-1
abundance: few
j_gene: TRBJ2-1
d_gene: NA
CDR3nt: TGCGCCAGCAGCATTGGGACGGTCAACCCCCATGAGCAGTTCTTC
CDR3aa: CASSIGTVNPHEQFF

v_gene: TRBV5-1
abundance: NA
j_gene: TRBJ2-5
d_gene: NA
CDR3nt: TGCGCCAGCAGCTTAGTCCCCCGGAGGGGACAAGAGACCCAGTACTTC
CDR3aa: CASSLVPRRGQETQYF

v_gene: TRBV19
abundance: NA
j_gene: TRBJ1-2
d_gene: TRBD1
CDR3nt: TGTGCCAGTGCAACCTCTCAGGGGGTGCTTGGCTACACCTTC
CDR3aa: CASATSQGVLGYTF